This T cell receptor beta chain was recovered during a study of cytomegalovirus exposure and HLA in healthy donors. Germline CDR1 is GTSNPN and CDR2 is SVGIG (reference sequence). The CDR3 spans 14 residues. Trimming took off 1 base at V and 9 bases at J, with 16 bases between the two ends. TCRdb's copy holds only in-frame clones and misses some; the assay was immunoSEQ multiplex PCR. The table lists 120,000 to 150,000 clones, roughly 89% of them singletons. Sequences were obtained from PBMCs. The source is a woman younger than 35 in good health and CMV-seropositive. The chain has TRBV30 and TRBJ2-1; D may be TRBD2 (5 bases). The DNA for the CDR3 is TGTGCCTGGAGTGAAGTAGCGAGAGCTGGTGAGCAGTTCTTC. Its protein is CAWSEVARAGEQFF.